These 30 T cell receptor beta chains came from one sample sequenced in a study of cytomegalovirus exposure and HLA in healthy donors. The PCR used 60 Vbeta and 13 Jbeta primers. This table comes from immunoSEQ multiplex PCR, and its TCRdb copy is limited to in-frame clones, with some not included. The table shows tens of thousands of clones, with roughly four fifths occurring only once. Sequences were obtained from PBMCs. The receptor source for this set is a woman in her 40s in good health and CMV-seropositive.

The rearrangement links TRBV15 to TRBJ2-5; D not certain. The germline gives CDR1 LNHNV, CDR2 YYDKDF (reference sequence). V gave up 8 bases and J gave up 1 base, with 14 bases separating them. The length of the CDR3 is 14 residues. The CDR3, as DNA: TGTGCCACCTCGAGGAATACATTCCAAGAGACCCAGTACTTC. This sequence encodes CATSRNTFQETQYF.

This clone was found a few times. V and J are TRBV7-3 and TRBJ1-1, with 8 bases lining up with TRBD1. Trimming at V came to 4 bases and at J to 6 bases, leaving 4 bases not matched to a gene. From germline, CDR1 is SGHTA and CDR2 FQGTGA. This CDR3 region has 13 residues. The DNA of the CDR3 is TGTGCCAGCAGCTCCGGACAGGGCTCTGAAGCTTTCTTT. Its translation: CASSSGQGSEAFF.

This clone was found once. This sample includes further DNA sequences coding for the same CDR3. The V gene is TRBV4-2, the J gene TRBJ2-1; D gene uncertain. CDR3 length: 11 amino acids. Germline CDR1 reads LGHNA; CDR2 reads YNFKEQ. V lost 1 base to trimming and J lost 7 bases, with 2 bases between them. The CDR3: CASSQANEQFF. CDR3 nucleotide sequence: TGTGCCAGCAGCCAAGCGAATGAGCAGTTCTTC.

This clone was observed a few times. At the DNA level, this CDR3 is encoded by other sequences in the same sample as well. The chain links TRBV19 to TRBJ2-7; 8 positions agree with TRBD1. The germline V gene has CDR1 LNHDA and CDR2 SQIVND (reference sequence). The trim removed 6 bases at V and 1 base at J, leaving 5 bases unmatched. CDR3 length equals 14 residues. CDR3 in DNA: TGTGCCAGTAGCAGGACAGGGCCTTCCTACGAGCAGTACTTC. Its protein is CASSRTGPSYEQYF.

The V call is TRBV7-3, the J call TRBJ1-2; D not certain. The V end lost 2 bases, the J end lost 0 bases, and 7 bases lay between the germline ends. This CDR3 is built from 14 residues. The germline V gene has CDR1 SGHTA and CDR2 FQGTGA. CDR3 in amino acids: CASSLEGPNYGYTF. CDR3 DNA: TGTGCCAGCAGCTTAGAGGGTCCTAACTATGGCTACACCTTC. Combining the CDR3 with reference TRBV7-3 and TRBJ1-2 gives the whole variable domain GAGVSQTPSNKVTEKGKYVELRCDPISGHTALYWYRQSLGQGPEFLIYFQGTGAADDSGLPNDRFFAVRPEGSVSTLKIQRTERGDSAVYLCASSLEGPNYGYTFGSGTRLTVV.

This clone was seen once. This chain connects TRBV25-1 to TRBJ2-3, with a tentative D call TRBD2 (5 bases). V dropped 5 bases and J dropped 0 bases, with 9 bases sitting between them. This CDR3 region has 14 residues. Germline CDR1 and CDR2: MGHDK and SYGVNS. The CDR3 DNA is TGTGCCAGCAGTTCGGAGGCTAGCACAGATACGCAGTATTTT. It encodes CASSSEASTDTQYF.

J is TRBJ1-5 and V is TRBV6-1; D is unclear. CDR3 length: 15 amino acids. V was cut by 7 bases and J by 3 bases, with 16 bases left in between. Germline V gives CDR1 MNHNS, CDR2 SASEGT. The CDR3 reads CASTRVEGDNQPQHF. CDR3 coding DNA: TGTGCCAGCACCCGCGTGGAGGGCGACAATCAGCCCCAGCATTTT.

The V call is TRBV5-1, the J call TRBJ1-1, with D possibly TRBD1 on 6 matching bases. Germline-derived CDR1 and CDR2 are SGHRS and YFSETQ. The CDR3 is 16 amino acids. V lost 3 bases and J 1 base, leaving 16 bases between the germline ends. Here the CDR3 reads CASSYLKQGRNTEAFF. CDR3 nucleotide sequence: TGCGCCAGCAGCTACCTAAAACAGGGAAGGAACACTGAAGCTTTCTTT.

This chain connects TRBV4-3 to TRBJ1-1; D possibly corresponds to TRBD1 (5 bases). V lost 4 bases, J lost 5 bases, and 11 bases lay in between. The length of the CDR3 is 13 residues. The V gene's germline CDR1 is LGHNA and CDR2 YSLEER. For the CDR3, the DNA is TGCGCCAGCAGCCGTGAACGGGGGACTGAAGCTTTCTTT. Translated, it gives CASSRERGTEAFF.

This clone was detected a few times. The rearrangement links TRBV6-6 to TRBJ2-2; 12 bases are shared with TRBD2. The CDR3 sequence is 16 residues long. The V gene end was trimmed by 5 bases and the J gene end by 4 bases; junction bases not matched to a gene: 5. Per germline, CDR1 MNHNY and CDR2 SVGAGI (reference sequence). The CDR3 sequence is CASSNRGLAGTGELFF. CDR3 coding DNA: TGTGCCAGCAGTAATCGGGGACTAGCGGGCACCGGGGAGCTGTTTTTT.

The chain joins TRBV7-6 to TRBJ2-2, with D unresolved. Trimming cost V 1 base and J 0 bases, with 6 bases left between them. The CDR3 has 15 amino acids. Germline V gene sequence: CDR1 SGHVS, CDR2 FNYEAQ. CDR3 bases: TGTGCCAGCAGCTTAGGTTTCGCGAACACCGGGGAGCTGTTTTTT. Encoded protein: CASSLGFANTGELFF. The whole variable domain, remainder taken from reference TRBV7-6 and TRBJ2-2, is GAGVSQSPRYKVTKRGQDVALRCDPISGHVSLYWYRQALGQGPEFLTYFNYEAQQDKSGLPNDRFSAERPEGSISTLTIQRTEQRDSAMYRCASSLGFANTGELFFGEGSRLTVL.

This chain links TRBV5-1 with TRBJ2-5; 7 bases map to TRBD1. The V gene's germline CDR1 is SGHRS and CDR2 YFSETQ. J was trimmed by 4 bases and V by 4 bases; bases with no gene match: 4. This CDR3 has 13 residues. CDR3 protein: CASSDRATETQYF. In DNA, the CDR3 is TGCGCCAGCAGCGACAGGGCCACAGAGACCCAGTACTTC.

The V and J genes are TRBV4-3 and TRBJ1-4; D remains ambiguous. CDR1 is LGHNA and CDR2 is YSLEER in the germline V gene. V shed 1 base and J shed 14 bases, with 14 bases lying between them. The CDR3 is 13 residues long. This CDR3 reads CASSQGLQSRLFF. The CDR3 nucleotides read TGCGCCAGCAGCCAAGGTCTTCAGTCTCGTCTGTTTTTT.

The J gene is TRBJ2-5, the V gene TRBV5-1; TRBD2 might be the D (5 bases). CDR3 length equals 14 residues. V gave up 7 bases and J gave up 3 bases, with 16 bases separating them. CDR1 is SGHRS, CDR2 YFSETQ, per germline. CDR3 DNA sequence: TGCGCCAGCCGCCTTGGACTTCGGGAAGAGACCCAGTACTTC. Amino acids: CASRLGLREETQYF. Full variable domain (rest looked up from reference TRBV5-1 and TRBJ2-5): KAGVTQTPRYLIKTRGQQVTLSCSPISGHRSVSWYQQTPGQGLQFLFEYFSETQRNKGNFPGRFSGRQFSNSRSEMNVSTLELGDSALYLCASRLGLREETQYFGPGTRLLVL.

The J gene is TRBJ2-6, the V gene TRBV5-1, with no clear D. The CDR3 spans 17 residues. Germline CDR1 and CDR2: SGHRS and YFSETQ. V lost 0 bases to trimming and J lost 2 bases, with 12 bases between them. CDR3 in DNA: TGCGCCAGCAGCTTGGTTACAGCTCCCACTGGGGCCAACGTCCTGACTTTC. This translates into CASSLVTAPTGANVLTF.

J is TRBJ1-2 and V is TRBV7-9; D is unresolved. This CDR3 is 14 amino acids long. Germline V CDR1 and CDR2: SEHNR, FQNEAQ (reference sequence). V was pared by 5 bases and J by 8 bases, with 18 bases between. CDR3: CASSTDEGRFGYTF. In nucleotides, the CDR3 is TGTGCCAGCAGCACAGACGAAGGAAGATTCGGCTACACCTTC.

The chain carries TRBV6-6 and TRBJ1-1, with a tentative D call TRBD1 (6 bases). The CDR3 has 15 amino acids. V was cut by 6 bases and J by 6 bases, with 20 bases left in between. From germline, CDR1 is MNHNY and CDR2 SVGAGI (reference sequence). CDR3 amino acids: CASRTGEGGGPEAFF. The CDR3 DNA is TGTGCCAGCAGGACCGGGGAGGGAGGGGGACCTGAAGCTTTCTTT.

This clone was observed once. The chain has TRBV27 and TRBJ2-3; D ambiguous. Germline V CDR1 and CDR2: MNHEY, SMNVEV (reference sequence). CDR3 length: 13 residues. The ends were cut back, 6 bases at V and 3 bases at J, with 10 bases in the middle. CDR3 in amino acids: CASSPARTDTQYF. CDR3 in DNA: TGTGCCAGCAGCCCGGCGCGGACAGATACGCAGTATTTT.

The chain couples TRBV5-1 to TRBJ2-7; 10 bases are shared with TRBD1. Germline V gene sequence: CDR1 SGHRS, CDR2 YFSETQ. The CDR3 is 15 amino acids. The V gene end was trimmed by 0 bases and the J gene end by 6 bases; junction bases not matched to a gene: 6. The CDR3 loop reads CASSLGSGQGLEQYF. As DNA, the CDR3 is TGCGCCAGCAGCTTGGGGTCGGGACAGGGGCTCGAGCAGTACTTC.

The CDR3 bases are TGCGCCAGCAGCCAACCAGGGCGGGGGGATACGCAGTATTTT. Encoded protein: CASSQPGRGDTQYF. The chain combines TRBV4-1 with TRBJ2-3; 7 bases fit TRBD2. CDR3 size: 14 residues. V gave up 2 bases and J gave up 6 bases; unmatched junction bases: 5. Germline lookup yields CDR1 MGHRA and CDR2 YSYEKL.

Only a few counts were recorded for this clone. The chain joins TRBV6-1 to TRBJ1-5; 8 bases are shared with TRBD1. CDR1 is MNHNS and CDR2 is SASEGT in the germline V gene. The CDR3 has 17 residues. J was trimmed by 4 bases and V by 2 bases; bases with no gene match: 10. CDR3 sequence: CASSEFGQGAWNQPQHF. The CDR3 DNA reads TGTGCCAGCAGTGAATTCGGACAGGGAGCATGGAATCAGCCCCAGCATTTT.

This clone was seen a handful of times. The CDR3 protein is CASSPWTGPNEQFF. Here the CDR3 DNA reads TGTGCCAGCAGCCCGTGGACAGGGCCCAATGAGCAGTTCTTC. The rearrangement uses TRBV7-3 and TRBJ2-1, with TRBD1 identical over 8 bases. This CDR3 is built from 14 residues. CDR1 and CDR2 from the germline V gene are SGHTA and FQGTGA. Trimming cost V 5 bases and J 6 bases; bases outside gene matches: 6.

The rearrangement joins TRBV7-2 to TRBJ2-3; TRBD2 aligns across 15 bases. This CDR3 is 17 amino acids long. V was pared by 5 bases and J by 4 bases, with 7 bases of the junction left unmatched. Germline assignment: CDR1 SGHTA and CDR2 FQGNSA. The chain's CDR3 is CASSRTSGGANADTQYF. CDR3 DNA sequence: TGTGCCAGCAGCCGGACTAGCGGGGGGGCGAACGCAGATACGCAGTATTTT.

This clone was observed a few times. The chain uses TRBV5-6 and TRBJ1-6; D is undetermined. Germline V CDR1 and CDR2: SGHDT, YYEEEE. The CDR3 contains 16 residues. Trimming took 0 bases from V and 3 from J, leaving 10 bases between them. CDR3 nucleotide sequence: TGTGCCAGCAGCTTGGAATCTGCAGTCTATAATTCACCCCTCCACTTT. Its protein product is CASSLESAVYNSPLHF.

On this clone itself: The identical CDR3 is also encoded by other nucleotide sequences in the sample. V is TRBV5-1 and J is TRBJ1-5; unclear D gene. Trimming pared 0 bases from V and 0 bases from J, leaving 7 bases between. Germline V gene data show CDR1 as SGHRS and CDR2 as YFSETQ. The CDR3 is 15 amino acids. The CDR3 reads CASSLDGDSNQPQHF. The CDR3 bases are TGCGCCAGCAGCTTGGACGGGGATAGCAATCAGCCCCAGCATTTT. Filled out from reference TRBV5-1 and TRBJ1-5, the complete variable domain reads KAGVTQTPRYLIKTRGQQVTLSCSPISGHRSVSWYQQTPGQGLQFLFEYFSETQRNKGNFPGRFSGRQFSNSRSEMNVSTLELGDSALYLCASSLDGDSNQPQHFGDGTRLSIL.

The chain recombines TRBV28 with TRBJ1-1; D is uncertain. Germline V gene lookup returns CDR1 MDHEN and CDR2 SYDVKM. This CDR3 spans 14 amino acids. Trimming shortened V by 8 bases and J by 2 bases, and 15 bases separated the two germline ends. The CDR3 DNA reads TGTGCCAGCCTTCCTACAGTCTACAACACTGAAGCTTTCTTT. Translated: CASLPTVYNTEAFF.

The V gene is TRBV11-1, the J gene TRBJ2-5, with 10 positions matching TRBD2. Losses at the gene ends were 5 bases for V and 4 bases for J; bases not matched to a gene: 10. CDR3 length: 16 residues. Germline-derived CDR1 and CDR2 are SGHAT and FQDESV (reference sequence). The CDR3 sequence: CASSKERGGLGETQYF. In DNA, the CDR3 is TGTGCCAGCAGCAAAGAGCGGGGGGGATTAGGAGAGACCCAGTACTTC.

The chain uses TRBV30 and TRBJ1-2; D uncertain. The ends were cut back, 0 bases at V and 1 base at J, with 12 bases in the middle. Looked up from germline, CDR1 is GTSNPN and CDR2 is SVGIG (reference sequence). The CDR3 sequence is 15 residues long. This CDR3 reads CAWSVRGGGNYGYTF. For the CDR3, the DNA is TGTGCCTGGAGTGTAAGAGGCGGTGGTAACTATGGCTACACCTTC. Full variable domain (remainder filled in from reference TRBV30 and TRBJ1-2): SQTIHQWPATLVQPVGSPLSLECTVEGTSNPNLYWYRQAAGRGLQLLFYSVGIGQISSEVPQNLSASRPQDRQFILSSKKLLLSDSGFYLCAWSVRGGGNYGYTFGSGTRLTVV.

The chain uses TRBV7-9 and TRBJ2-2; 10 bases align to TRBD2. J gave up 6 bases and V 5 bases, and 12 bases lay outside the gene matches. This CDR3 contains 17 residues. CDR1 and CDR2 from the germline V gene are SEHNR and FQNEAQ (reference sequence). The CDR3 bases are TGTGCCAGCAGCGTCAAGGCAGCGGGGGGGCCGGCCGGGGAGCTGTTTTTT. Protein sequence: CASSVKAAGGPAGELFF.

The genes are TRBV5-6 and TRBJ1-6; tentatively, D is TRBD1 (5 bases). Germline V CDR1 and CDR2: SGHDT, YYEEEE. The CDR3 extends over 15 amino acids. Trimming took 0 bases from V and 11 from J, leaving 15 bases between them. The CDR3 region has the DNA TGTGCCAGCAGCTTGGGCGATGGGGCAGTTGCACCCCTCCACTTT. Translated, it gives CASSLGDGAVAPLHF.